These T cell receptor beta chains were read from a single sample in a study of OX40 agonist ivuxolimab in advanced cancers. Sequenced by immunoSEQ multiplex PCR; TCRdb stores in-frame clones only, minus some. The sample shows over 35,000 clones, around 89% of them seen only once. This specimen consisted of CD4+ or CD8+ T cells sorted from blood, obtained in a trial of the OX40 agonist ivuxolimab. These receptors came from an adult with an advanced solid tumor such as melanoma, head and neck, liver or kidney cancer. Both conserved end residues are part of each CDR3. Fields, in order: D gene, clone size, V gene, CDR3 protein. A D gene is named only where the DNA matches it firmly. Clone size is stated in some rows and not others, as once, few, many or a class when expanded.

TRBD1 - TRBV7-3 CASSLRGTGGTGELFF
- - TRBV6-5 CASSLTEANGYTF
TRBD1 once TRBV4-1 CASSQPPGQASSGANVLTF
- - TRBV5-4 CASSSWGVTVTAFF
TRBD1 - TRBV27 CASSFGTGGYEQYF
- - TRBV10-3 CAISDRQLNEQFF
- - TRBV5-1 CASSPDGFHQPQHF
- - TRBV21-1 CARLSGEYNEQFF
- - TRBV7-2 CASSINLSKAFF
- few TRBV6-5 CATSGRNTEAFF
- - TRBV5-1 CASSPGGALNEKLFF
TRBD1 once TRBV28 CAIQIPGQGRYSEAEAFF
TRBD1 - TRBV7-8 CASSLANGQGRETQYF
- - TRBV27 CASSFLGQNQETQYF
- - TRBV5-1 CASSQGPYGNTGELFF
- - TRBV6-6 CASTAEGGIEKLFF
- - TRBV5-1 CASSLTTAAPEKLFF
TRBD1 - TRBV14 CASSQLTGGTSEQYF
- once TRBV5-5 CASSLDRSNQPQHF
- - TRBV6-1 CASRPLSGAGYGYTF
- - TRBV5-1 CASSDGTEAFF
TRBD2 - TRBV7-3 CASSFGGAAETQYF
- - TRBV20-1 CSARGYYEQYF
- - TRBV19 CASSQDTDTQYF
- - TRBV5-1 CASWDPPTDTQYF
- once TRBV5-6 CASSLDRPGYGYTF
TRBD1 - TRBV2 CASSATRQGNGELFF
- - TRBV7-9 CASSLQGTTDTQYF
TRBD2 - TRBV7-9 CASSSSGGGTQYF
TRBD1 - TRBV7-2 CASSPRTTGDRGGYTF
- - TRBV28 CASSLRDEKLFF
- - TRBV30 CAWSRENYYGYTF
- - TRBV25-1 CASSEAQARGYTF
- once TRBV19 CASTPGATNSNQPQHF
- - TRBV19 CASSMDDSNQPQHF
- - TRBV19 CASSTRHSVSVGTEAFF
- - TRBV10-3 CAITDRKQETQYF
- - TRBV19 CASSMNAMNTEAFF